This T cell receptor beta chain was identified during a study of identical twins. TCRdb independently ran MiXCR on the 5' RACE reads; one entry per CDR3 protein. The table has 240,000 or so distinct CDR3 sequences, under 12% seen once. Study-level points and caveats: Alpha sequences out of frame and shared by twins had excess low generation probability.

This clonotype rates as medium-sized. Its target is unknown. The V gene's germline CDR1 is SGHRS and CDR2 YFSETQ. Trimming removed 0 bases from V and 7 bases from J, with 11 bases in between. CDR3 length: 14 amino acids. V gene TRBV5-1 combines with J gene TRBJ2-1; no firm D call. The clonotype comes from a man aged 50-59 years in good health. The material sequenced was memory T cells sorted from blood. The CDR3 DNA sequence: TGCGCCAGCAGCTTGGCCGTTGCTGAGAATGAGCAGTTCTTC. Translated: CASSLAVAENEQFF.